This T cell receptor beta chain emerged from a study of shared clonotypes between healthy human individuals. Assay used: immunoSEQ multiplex PCR; TCRdb lists only in-frame clones, some missing. The repertoire includes around 600,000 clones, roughly 95% of them detected once, and about 0.11% sits in the top ten. Naive CD8 isolation took CD45RO-negative cells positively selected for CCR7 and excluded terminally differentiated effector memory CD45RA+ cells. The CDR3 extends over 13 amino acids. The V gene's germline CDR1 is MNHEY and CDR2 SMNVEV (reference sequence). Trimming at V came to 11 bases and at J to 4 bases, leaving 7 bases not matched to a gene.

This chain links TRBV27 with TRBJ2-1; TRBD1 agrees at 8 bases. This TCR came from a woman aged 25 to 45 in good health. The specimen sequenced was naive CD8+ T cells sorted from blood. DNA for the CDR3: TGTGCCTGCGGACAGGGTGGGTACAATGAGCAGTTCTTC. Translating gives CACGQGGYNEQFF.